Below are 26 T cell receptor beta chains sequenced from a single sample in a study of T cell responses to AZD1222 COVID-19 vaccine. Assay used: immunoSEQ multiplex PCR; TCRdb lists only in-frame clones, some missing. The data contain 80,000 to 100,000 clones, approximately 90% of them seen just once; the ten biggest clones take up roughly 14%. Specimen: peripheral blood, collected on day 0 of AZD1222 vaccination. Every receptor here comes from an adult in good health.

The J gene is TRBJ2-5, the V gene TRBV7-2; D gene uncertain. V was cut by 0 bases and J by 4 bases, with 12 bases left in between. This CDR3 has 15 amino acids. Germline V gene lookup returns CDR1 SGHTA and CDR2 FQGNSA. This CDR3 is CASSLAGYWGETQYF. Written as DNA, the CDR3 is TGTGCCAGCAGCTTAGCAGGGTATTGGGGAGAGACCCAGTACTTC.

The J gene is TRBJ1-5, the V gene TRBV7-8; D might be TRBD1 (5 bases). The CDR3 runs 15 residues. The V gene lost 5 bases and the J gene lost 2 bases, with 13 bases spanning the gap. Looked up from germline, CDR1 is SGHVS and CDR2 is FQNEAQ. Here the CDR3 reads CASSRRGGGNQPQHF. CDR3 bases: TGTGCCAGCAGCCGACGGGGGGGTGGCAATCAGCCCCAGCATTTT.

J is TRBJ1-5 and V is TRBV3-1 (or the pseudogene TRBV3-2), with D hard to call. Per the germline V gene, CDR1 is LGHDT and CDR2 is YNNKEL (reference sequence). V gave up 1 base and J gave up 7 bases, with 5 bases separating them. The CDR3 is 12 amino acids. The CDR3, as DNA: TGTGCCAGCAGCCAAGGGCCCCAGCCCCAGCATTTT. Protein: CASSQGPQPQHF.

V gene TRBV20-1 combines with J gene TRBJ2-6, with D perhaps matching TRBD1 or TRBD2 (7 bases each). Germline CDR1 and CDR2: DFQATT and SNEGSKA (reference sequence). This CDR3 spans 15 amino acids. Trimming left V 3 bases short and J 1 base short, with 10 bases between. CDR3 in amino acids: CSASQGGSGANVLTF. The CDR3, as DNA: TGCAGTGCTAGTCAGGGGGGGTCTGGGGCCAACGTCCTGACTTTC.

This clone was counted a single time. The rearrangement links TRBV5-1 to TRBJ1-4, with D possibly being TRBD1 (6 bases). V dropped 1 base and J dropped 8 bases, with 6 bases sitting between them. Per germline, CDR1 SGHRS and CDR2 YFSETQ. The CDR3 length is 12 residues. For the CDR3, the DNA is TGCGCCAGCAGCTTGCAGGGGGAAAAACTGTTTTTT. Translating it yields CASSLQGEKLFF.

The V call is TRBV30, the J call TRBJ2-7; the D gene could be TRBD1 or TRBD2 (7 bases each). V lost 6 bases, J lost 6 bases, and 12 bases lay in between. CDR1 is GTSNPN and CDR2 is SVGIG in the germline V gene (reference sequence). CDR3 size: 11 residues. The CDR3 spells CACSGGGEQYF. DNA of the CDR3: TGTGCCTGCTCAGGGGGGGGCGAGCAGTACTTC.

The genes are TRBV30 and TRBJ1-5, with D unresolved. CDR1 and CDR2 (germline): GTSNPN, SVGIG (reference sequence). Trimming removed 5 bases from V and 0 bases from J, with 11 bases in between. This CDR3 comprises 14 residues. The CDR3 bases are TGTGCCTGGGGACGGCACAATAGCAATCAGCCCCAGCATTTT. Its translation: CAWGRHNSNQPQHF.

The V call is TRBV14, the J call TRBJ2-2, with D perhaps matching TRBD1 (6 bases). Trimming shortened V by 1 base and J by 6 bases, and 9 bases separated the two germline ends. The germline V gene encodes CDR1 SGHDN and CDR2 FVKESK. This CDR3 has 14 amino acids. The chain's CDR3 is CASSQVPGAGELFF. DNA for the CDR3: TGTGCCAGCAGCCAAGTCCCAGGGGCCGGGGAGCTGTTTTTT.

The chain uses TRBV30 and TRBJ2-7, with D possibly matching TRBD1 (6 bases). Germline CDR1 reads GTSNPN; CDR2 reads SVGIG (reference sequence). The CDR3 runs to 13 residues. V lost 5 bases and J 3 bases, leaving 14 bases between the germline ends. CDR3 sequence: CAWAGTFRYEQYF. The CDR3 bases are TGTGCCTGGGCAGGGACATTCCGCTACGAGCAGTACTTC.

The chain employs TRBV18 and TRBJ2-1, with unresolved D. The germline gives CDR1 KGHSH, CDR2 LQKENI. The CDR3 runs 14 residues. V gave up 2 bases and J gave up 5 bases, with 10 bases separating them. This CDR3 reads CASSPFASDNEQFF. The CDR3 region has the DNA TGTGCCAGCTCACCATTCGCCAGCGACAATGAGCAGTTCTTC.

In regard to this clone: Other DNA sequences of this sample code for an identical CDR3. The V and J genes are TRBV18 and TRBJ1-1, with D uncertain. The germline V and J ends were trimmed by 0 bases and 1 base, with 6 bases remaining between them. Germline V lookup: CDR1 KGHSH, CDR2 LQKENI. The CDR3 sequence is 14 residues long. CDR3 nucleotides: TGTGCCAGCTCACCACCGGTGTGGAACACTGAAGCTTTCTTT. Amino acids: CASSPPVWNTEAFF. Filled out from reference TRBV18 and TRBJ1-1, the complete variable domain reads NAGVMQNPRHLVRRRGQEARLRCSPMKGHSHVYWYRQLPEEGLKFMVYLQKENIIDESGMPKERFSAEFPKEGPSILRIQQVVRGDSAAYFCASSPPVWNTEAFFGQGTRLTVV.

The table lists this clone with a count of one. J is TRBJ2-5 and V is TRBV14; D gene ambiguous. This CDR3 region has 12 residues. V was pared by 1 base and J by 4 bases, with 4 bases between. The V gene's germline CDR1 is SGHDN and CDR2 FVKESK. The CDR3: CASSQVRETQYF. CDR3 nucleotide sequence: TGTGCCAGCAGCCAAGTTAGAGAGACCCAGTACTTC.

This sequence joins TRBV3-1 (or the pseudogene TRBV3-2) and TRBJ1-6; 8 bases agree with TRBD1. The CDR3 has 15 amino acids. Germline V lookup: CDR1 LGHDT, CDR2 YNNKEL (reference sequence). V was pared by 3 bases and J by 9 bases, with 7 bases of the junction left unmatched. The CDR3 loop reads CASSQGTGGSSPLHF. In DNA, the CDR3 is TGTGCCAGCAGCCAGGGTACAGGGGGTAGTTCACCCCTCCACTTT.

The chain is built from TRBV25-1 and TRBJ2-5; TRBD2 is a possible D gene (6 bases). This CDR3 has 12 residues. V was cut by 8 bases and J by 4 bases, with 11 bases left in between. Per the germline V gene, CDR1 is MGHDK and CDR2 is SYGVNS. The CDR3 DNA reads as TGTGCCAGCGGTGGGGGGAGAGAGACCCAGTACTTC. Translated, it gives CASGGGRETQYF.

This rearrangement joins TRBV20-1 to TRBJ2-3; 10 bases match TRBD2. Germline lookup yields CDR1 DFQATT and CDR2 SNEGSKA (reference sequence). Trimming cost V 3 bases and J 2 bases; bases outside gene matches: 5. There are 15 residues in the CDR3. The CDR3 DNA follows: TGCAGTGCTAGTAGTCTAGCGGGGGACACAGATACGCAGTATTTT. It specifies CSASSLAGDTDTQYF.

The rearrangement links TRBV5-1 to TRBJ2-2, with D possibly being TRBD1 (6 bases). This CDR3 spans 16 amino acids. V was shortened by 0 bases and J by 2 bases, with 11 bases between the two germline ends. CDR1 and CDR2 from the germline V gene are SGHRS and YFSETQ. The CDR3 bases are TGCGCCAGCAGCTTGGTCAGGGGCCTAAACACCGGGGAGCTGTTTTTT. This sequence encodes CASSLVRGLNTGELFF.

The rearrangement uses TRBV7-3 and TRBJ2-5; maybe TRBD1 (5 bases). CDR3 length equals 15 residues. V lost 4 bases to trimming and J lost 1 base, with 13 bases between them. Germline loops: CDR1 SGHTA, CDR2 FQGTGA. Written as DNA, the CDR3 is TGTGCCAGCAGCTCCGCCCCAGGGTCCCAAGAGACCCAGTACTTC. It encodes CASSSAPGSQETQYF.

The chain is built from TRBV19 and TRBJ1-2, with TRBD1 as a possible D gene (6 bases). The CDR3 totals 13 residues. Per germline, CDR1 LNHDA and CDR2 SQIVND (reference sequence). With 3 bases removed from V and 3 bases from J, the gap between germline ends came to 8 bases. The CDR3 region has the DNA TGTGCCAGTAGTATCAGGGGCGACTATGGCTACACCTTC. It codes for CASSIRGDYGYTF.

The V gene is TRBV19, the J gene TRBJ2-3, with 7 bases aligning to TRBD1. Germline CDR1 reads LNHDA; CDR2 reads SQIVND (reference sequence). This CDR3 contains 16 residues. V shed 4 bases, J shed 2 bases, and the junction held 9 bases outside the gene matches. The CDR3, as DNA: TGTGCCAGTAGTACTCAGACAGGGTTCCACACAGATACGCAGTATTTT. It translates to CASSTQTGFHTDTQYF.

V and J are TRBV28 and TRBJ2-6; 7 bases are shared with TRBD1. This CDR3 is 20 amino acids long. CDR1 and CDR2 from the germline V gene are MDHEN and SYDVKM. Unmatched junction bases numbered 22, after V lost 7 bases and J lost 4 bases. This chain's CDR3 is CASTGRVLTGVPGGANVLTF. CDR3 bases: TGTGCCAGCACCGGAAGGGTCCTAACAGGGGTCCCAGGGGGGGCCAACGTCCTGACTTTC.

The chain employs TRBV11-3 and TRBJ1-1, with TRBD1 identical over 7 bases. CDR3 size: 14 residues. Looked up from germline, CDR1 is SGHNT and CDR2 is YENEEA. The V gene end was trimmed by 3 bases and the J gene end by 1 base; junction bases not matched to a gene: 2. The CDR3 here is CASSFGQANTEAFF. CDR3 DNA sequence: TGTGCCAGCAGCTTCGGACAGGCGAACACTGAAGCTTTCTTT. Combining the CDR3 with reference TRBV11-3 and TRBJ1-1 gives the whole variable domain EAGVVQSPRYKIIEKKQPVAFWCNPISGHNTLYWYLQNLGQGPELLIRYENEEAVDDSQLPKDRFSAERLKGVDSTLKIQPAELGDSAVYLCASSFGQANTEAFFGQGTRLTVV.

The V and J genes are TRBV19 and TRBJ2-5; 9 bases are a match to TRBD1. V was pared by 5 bases and J by 4 bases, with 11 bases of the junction left unmatched. This CDR3 has 16 amino acids. Per germline, CDR1 LNHDA and CDR2 SQIVND (reference sequence). Here the CDR3 reads CASSVPGQGLGETQYF. CDR3 nucleotides: TGTGCCAGTAGTGTACCGGGACAGGGCTTGGGAGAGACCCAGTACTTC.

This clone showed up just once. The V call is TRBV5-1, the J call TRBJ1-1, with 8 bases fitting TRBD1. Germline V gene data show CDR1 as SGHRS and CDR2 as YFSETQ. CDR3 length: 15 residues. The V gene end was trimmed by 4 bases and the J gene end by 6 bases; junction bases not matched to a gene: 11. The CDR3 protein is CASSTRTGKGAEAFF. For the CDR3, the DNA is TGCGCCAGCAGCACCCGGACAGGGAAGGGCGCTGAAGCTTTCTTT.

The V call is TRBV30, the J call TRBJ2-5; 8 nucleotides align to TRBD2. The CDR3 length is 13 residues. Germline values: CDR1 GTSNPN, CDR2 SVGIG (reference sequence). After removal of 4 bases from V and 5 bases from J, the junction contained 6 bases not matched to a gene. CDR3 sequence reads: CAWKRGGGETQYF. CDR3 bases: TGTGCCTGGAAGAGGGGCGGGGGGGAGACCCAGTACTTC.

The chain links TRBV5-6 to TRBJ2-7; TRBD1 matches 9 bases. This CDR3 region has 16 residues. The J segment lost 4 bases and the V segment lost 0 bases, leaving 8 bases of the junction unmatched. Germline V gene sequence: CDR1 SGHDT, CDR2 YYEEEE. The CDR3 bases are TGTGCCAGCAGCTTGGAAAATTGGGACAGGGTGTACGAGCAGTACTTC. It specifies CASSLENWDRVYEQYF.

The V call is TRBV19, the J call TRBJ1-4; weak D call: TRBD1 (5 bases). V was pared by 8 bases and J by 4 bases, with 11 bases between. The CDR3 is 13 amino acids. The V gene's germline CDR1 is LNHDA and CDR2 SQIVND (reference sequence). This CDR3 reads CASRDGHNEKLFF. CDR3 nucleotides: TGTGCCAGTCGGGACGGACATAATGAAAAACTGTTTTTT.